This T cell receptor (beta chain) was captured in a study of long-term antiretroviral therapy in people with HIV. The CDR3 has 14 amino acids. Trimming removed 0 bases from V and 2 bases from J, with 8 bases in between. CDR1 is SGHRS, CDR2 YFSETQ, per germline. Only a few counts were recorded for this clone. Antigen unknown. Study outcomes and limitations: Possibly under older ART regimens, blood was drawn between the mid-2000s and the late 2010s.

At survey level, the immunoSEQ assay was run in its v3.0 version. Target depth was about 35,000-50,000 T-cell genomes per sample. Repertoires were generated with immunoSEQ multiplex PCR, while TCRdb's copy carries only in-frame clones and drops some. The sample holds 30,000 to 35,000 clones, approximately 74% seen once. The content of samples before DNA extraction was roughly 0.95-11 million cryopreserved PBMC. This TCR was sampled from a man in his fifties with HIV. Here the sequenced sample was unsorted PBMCs, taken 3 years after starting antiretroviral therapy. The rearrangement uses TRBV5-1 and TRBJ2-5; D not resolved. The CDR3 protein is CASSLAQQQETQYF. The CDR3 region has the DNA TGCGCCAGCAGCTTGGCTCAGCAGCAAGAGACCCAGTACTTC.